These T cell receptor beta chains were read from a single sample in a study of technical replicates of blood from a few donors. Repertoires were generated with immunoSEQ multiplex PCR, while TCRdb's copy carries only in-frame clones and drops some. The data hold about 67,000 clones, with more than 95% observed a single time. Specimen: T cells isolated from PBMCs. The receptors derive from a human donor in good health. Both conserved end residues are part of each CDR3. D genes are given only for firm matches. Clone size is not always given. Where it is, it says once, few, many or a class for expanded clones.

TGCGCCAGCAGCCACCCCACAACACCGAAGAACACCGGGGAGCTGTTTTTT CASSHPTTPKNTGELFF TRBJ2-2 NA TRBV4-1 NA
TGTGCCAGCAGTCCCCCCGGAGGGGGCTCTACCGGGGAGCTGTTTTTT CASSPPGGGSTGELFF TRBJ2-2 NA TRBV2 NA
TGTGCCAGCAGTTTAGTCGTCGCCTACAGGGGTCCCTACGAGCAGTACTTC CASSLVVAYRGPYEQYF TRBJ2-7 NA TRBV28 TRBD1
TGTGCCAGTTCGAATCGGTACGAGCAGTACTTC CASSNRYEQYF TRBJ2-7 NA TRBV19 NA
TGCGCCAGCACTATATCTGGGGCCAACGTCCTGACTTTC CASTISGANVLTF TRBJ2-6 NA TRBV10-2 NA
TGCAGTATTCGACTCAACTATGGCTACACCTTC CSIRLNYGYTF TRBJ1-2 NA TRBV20-1 NA
TGTGCCTGGAGTGTGGCCGGGTCTCTGCCCCAGCATTTT CAWSVAGSLPQHF TRBJ1-5 NA TRBV30 NA
TGTGCCAGCAGGGGGACAGGGGGCAGCGGGGAGCTGTTTTTT CASRGTGGSGELFF TRBJ2-2 NA TRBV27 TRBD1
TGTGCCAGCAGGTCAGGGTACCAAGAGACCCAGTACTTC CASRSGYQETQYF TRBJ2-5 NA TRBV27 NA
TGTGCCTGCAGGGAGTACAGGGACCCTTTCTTT CACREYRDPFF TRBJ1-1 NA TRBV6-1 NA
TGCAGCGCTGACAGGGGGAAGTCTGAAGCTTTCTTT CSADRGKSEAFF TRBJ1-1 NA TRBV29-1 TRBD1
TGCGCCAGCAGCTTGGCCGAGGAGCCGAACACTGAAGCTTTCTTT CASSLAEEPNTEAFF TRBJ1-1 NA TRBV5-1 NA
TGTGCCAGTAGTACGGGGACTAGCGGCTACGAGCAGTACTTC CASSTGTSGYEQYF TRBJ2-7 NA TRBV19 TRBD2
TGTGCCAGCAGCGTCGGGGGGGCCAGGGGACACGAGCAGTACTTC CASSVGGARGHEQYF TRBJ2-7 NA TRBV9 TRBD2
TGCGCCAGCAGCTACCAAAGCGGGAGTGCAGCAGATACGCAGTATTTT CASSYQSGSAADTQYF TRBJ2-3 NA TRBV5-1 TRBD2
TGTGCCAGCAGCCAAGATCTACTCTCTAGCACAGATACGCAGTATTTT CASSQDLLSSTDTQYF TRBJ2-3 NA TRBV4-2 NA
TGTGCCAGCAGCTTGTTTGGGGGGACCGGGGAGCTGTTTTTT CASSLFGGTGELFF TRBJ2-2 once TRBV11-2 NA
TGTGCCAGCAGCAGCGGACTAGCGGGATCAGCCAAAAACATTCAGTACTTC CASSSGLAGSAKNIQYF TRBJ2-4 few TRBV11-2 TRBD2
TGTGCCAGCAGCTTAAATGTAGTCCCCCCCTCCTACAATGAGCAGTTCTTC CASSLNVVPPSYNEQFF TRBJ2-1 once TRBV11-2 NA
TGTGCCAGTACCGCGACAGGGGGGTACACAGATACGCAGTATTTT CASTATGGYTDTQYF TRBJ2-3 once TRBV19 TRBD1
TGCGCCAGCAGCTTGGACAGCTTGAACACTGAAGCTTTCTTT CASSLDSLNTEAFF TRBJ1-1 once TRBV5-1 NA
TGTGCCAGCAGCAAATTTGGCGGATACTTACAGGGCTCTAATGAAAAACTGTTTTTT CASSKFGGYLQGSNEKLFF TRBJ1-4 NA TRBV21-1 NA
TGCAGCGTTGCCCGGGGTGGAAGCACAGATACGCAGTATTTT CSVARGGSTDTQYF TRBJ2-3 once TRBV29-1 NA
TGTGCCAGCAGGCATTTAACGCCTAGCGGGCCTACTCGGAGCCACGAGCAGTACTTC CASRHLTPSGPTRSHEQYF TRBJ2-7 NA TRBV11-2 TRBD2
TGTGCCACCGAGAGGTCGGGCGGGCACCCCGCCGGGGAGCTGTTTTTT CATERSGGHPAGELFF TRBJ2-2 NA TRBV28 NA
TGTGCCAGCAGTCCAACAGGGGGCGGTGAAGCTTTCTTT CASSPTGGGEAFF TRBJ1-1 NA TRBV6-1 TRBD1
TGTGCCAGCAGCCCGTCATCGGGGCAGCCCCAGCATTTT CASSPSSGQPQHF TRBJ1-5 NA TRBV5-6 NA
TGCGCCAGCAGCCGACAGACAGGGTTAGACTACAATGAGCAGTTCTTC CASSRQTGLDYNEQFF TRBJ2-1 NA TRBV4-1 TRBD1
TGTGCCTCTCCCGAGGGACAGGGATTTCCCCGCGAGCAGTACTTC CASPEGQGFPREQYF TRBJ2-7 NA TRBV6-1 TRBD1
TGCGCCAGCAGCCAATTCCGGGGGTACGAGCAGTACTTC CASSQFRGYEQYF TRBJ2-7 NA TRBV4-1 NA
TGTGCCAGCAGCCAATCGGACAGGGTCCACGAGCAGTACTTC CASSQSDRVHEQYF TRBJ2-7 NA TRBV4-2 TRBD1
TGTGCCAGCAGGGGGGGACAGATTGGAAACACCATATATTTT CASRGGQIGNTIYF TRBJ1-3 NA TRBV27 TRBD1
TGTGCCAGCAGCTTAGGTCCCGGGACAGGGTACGAGCAGTACTTC CASSLGPGTGYEQYF TRBJ2-7 NA TRBV7-9 TRBD1
TGTGCCAGCAGCCACGGGACAGGGGGCTACGAGCAGTACTTC CASSHGTGGYEQYF TRBJ2-7 NA TRBV14 TRBD1
TGTGCCAGCAGTGCCATGGGACAACTACTGAACACCGGGGAGCTGTTTTTT CASSAMGQLLNTGELFF TRBJ2-2 once TRBV27 NA
TGTGCCAGCAGTTACTCGAATCGGGATGGCTACACCTTC CASSYSNRDGYTF TRBJ1-2 NA TRBV6-5 NA
TGTGCCAGCTCACCGACGGACAGCACTGAAGCTTTCTTT CASSPTDSTEAFF TRBJ1-1 NA TRBV18 NA
TGCGCCAGCAGTCTAGACCGCAATGAGCAGTTCTTC CASSLDRNEQFF TRBJ2-1 NA TRBV5-1 NA
TGTGCCAGCAGCGTAGGTGTGCCACTAACCGGGGAGCTGTTTTTT CASSVGVPLTGELFF TRBJ2-2 once TRBV9 NA
TGTGCCAGCAGCACATACAGGGGGCGGACCTACGAGCAGTACTTC CASSTYRGRTYEQYF TRBJ2-7 NA TRBV11-2 TRBD1
TGCGCCAGCAGCTTCCTAGCGGGTAGGCAAGAGACCCAGTACTTC CASSFLAGRQETQYF TRBJ2-5 NA TRBV5-1 TRBD2
TGTGCCAGCAGTTTAGTTATCGTATTTTCGCCAGCGACTAGGGTTGGGACTGAAGCTTTCTTT CASSLVIVFSPATRVGTEAFF TRBJ1-1 NA TRBV28 NA
TGTGCCAGCAGCTTGGGACACCTCCCGCGCAATCAGCCCCAGCATTTT CASSLGHLPRNQPQHF TRBJ1-5 NA TRBV5-6 NA
TGTGCCAGCAGAGGGAGGGGCGCAGATACGCAGTATTTT CASRGRGADTQYF TRBJ2-3 NA TRBV25-1 TRBD2
TGCGCCAGCAACACAATGGCCCTACTCGGACAGCTCTACGAGCAGTACTTC CASNTMALLGQLYEQYF TRBJ2-7 NA TRBV23-1 NA
TGTGCCAGCAGGGCCGGGTTTACGAACACTGAAGCTTTCTTT CASRAGFTNTEAFF TRBJ1-1 NA TRBV6-5 NA
TGCGCCAGCAGCGCCCGGGACAGGACCTACGAGCAGTACTTC CASSARDRTYEQYF TRBJ2-7 NA TRBV4-1 TRBD1
TGCGCCAGCAGCCTAGGGACAGAGAGGACCTACGAGCAGTACTTC CASSLGTERTYEQYF TRBJ2-7 NA TRBV5-1 TRBD1
TGTGCCAGCAGGGAGACAGGAGGGAACACTGAAGCTTTCTTT CASRETGGNTEAFF TRBJ1-1 NA TRBV6-5 NA
TGTGCCAGCAGCTCCGGGACAGGTTCCTACGAGCAGTACTTC CASSSGTGSYEQYF TRBJ2-7 NA TRBV11-2 TRBD1
TGTGCCAGCAGCGCCCTCGGACTCACGAACACTGAAGCTTTCTTT CASSALGLTNTEAFF TRBJ1-1 NA TRBV9 NA
TGTGCCAGCAGTGGACAGGGTAGACAGCCCCAGCATTTT CASSGQGRQPQHF TRBJ1-5 NA TRBV25-1 TRBD1
TGCGCCAGCAGCTTGGGACAGGGTAATGAAAAACTGTTTTTT CASSLGQGNEKLFF TRBJ1-4 NA TRBV5-1 TRBD1
TGTGCCAGCAGCCCGGGACTAGCAGTTTTAGATACGCAGTATTTT CASSPGLAVLDTQYF TRBJ2-3 NA TRBV11-1 TRBD2
TGTGCCAGCTCCAGGGGCTCCTACGAGCAGTACTTC CASSRGSYEQYF TRBJ2-7 NA TRBV2 NA